The T cell receptor (beta chain) under discussion was sequenced for a study of vaccination effects on CD4 cells after COVID-19. Study overall: Sequencing followed a ViraFEST assay step that expanded antigen-specific CD4+ T cells with viral peptide pools.

Investigators separated out CD4+ T cells once around nine days of culture had passed. Vaccination of participants consisted of two doses of either the BNT162b2 or mRNA-1273 vaccine. Half the medium was swapped for IL-2 medium on days 3 and 7. About this clone itself: Its cognate antigen is unknown.

Sequencing was performed with immunoSEQ multiplex PCR; in TCRdb, only in-frame clones are kept and a portion is missing. This table holds about 45,000 clones, around 70% found once. The ends were cut back, 3 bases at V and 5 bases at J, with 7 bases in the middle. The CDR3 sequence is 13 residues long. Sample: CD4+ T cells from PBMCs cultured without peptide, taken after COVID-19 vaccination. The TCR originated in a human donor who received a COVID-19 vaccine. The chain carries TRBV12-3 or TRBV12-4 and TRBJ2-2; tentatively, D is TRBD2 (5 bases). Here the CDR3 reads CASSFPGTGELFF. CDR3 coding DNA: TGTGCCAGCAGTTTCCCGGGAACCGGGGAGCTGTTTTTT.